This TCR beta chain was obtained from a study of response to subunit inactivated influenza vaccine (dated 2018 in TCRdb). In the study overall: Deep quantitative profiling of the T cell receptor repertoire was used in the study to follow responses to a trivalent subunit inactivated influenza vaccine. What the research found in general, with its limitations: The authors suggested that each seasonal influenza vaccination may recruit only a limited number of new T cells.

The CDR3 has 17 amino acids, counting the end cysteine and phenylalanine. The CDR3 DNA has 51 bases and is translated from base 1. Between the V and J ends, shortened by 2 bases and 1 base respectively, the junction contains 14 bases. Via the germline V gene, CDR1 is KGHDR and CDR2 SFDVKD. Preparation of the library involved RT-PCR. TCRdb shows the sequencer as Illumina HiSeq 2500. The raw public data were reprocessed by TCRdb itself: fastp quality trimming at Q25, MiXCR clonotype calling, in-frame beta chains only. Records with the same CDR3 protein are collapsed into one entry carrying the most frequent genes and DNA. This sample is represented by some 500,000 distinct CDR3 sequences; 25% of them were singletons. The biggest ten clones account for approximately 2% of the sample. Worth noting for this clonotype: Its target antigen remains unknown. No per-base quality is available; no much larger clone lies one base away.

The specimen comprised CD4+ T cells sorted from PBMCs, sampled approximately 5 days after vaccination. The chain employs TRBV24-1 and TRBJ1-5, and the D gene may be TRBD1, 5 bases matching. The receptor was isolated from a man aged 50-60 years who received an inactivated influenza vaccine. Donor details come from another sample of the same person, matched by shared clones. The DNA is TGTGCCACCAGTGATTCGGGGGGACTTTCCAGCAATCAGCCCCAGCATTTT. Its coded protein is CATSDSGGLSSNQPQHF.